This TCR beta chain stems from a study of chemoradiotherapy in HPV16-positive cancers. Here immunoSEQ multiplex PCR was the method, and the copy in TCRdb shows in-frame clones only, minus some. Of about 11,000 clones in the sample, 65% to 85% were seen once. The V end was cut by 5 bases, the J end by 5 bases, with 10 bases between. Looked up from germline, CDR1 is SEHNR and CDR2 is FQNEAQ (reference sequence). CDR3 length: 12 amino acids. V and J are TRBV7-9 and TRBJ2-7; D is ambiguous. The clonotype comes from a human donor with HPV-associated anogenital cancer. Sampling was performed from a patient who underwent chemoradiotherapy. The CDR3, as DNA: TGTGCCAGCAGCCCCGTTGGGCACGAGCAGTACTTC. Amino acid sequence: CASSPVGHEQYF. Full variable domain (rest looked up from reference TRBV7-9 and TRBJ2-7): DTGVSQNPRHKITKRGQNVTFRCDPISEHNRLYWYRQTLGQGPEFLTYFQNEAQLEKSRLLSDRFSAERPKGSFSTLEIQRTEQGDSAMYLCASSPVGHEQYFGPGTRLTVT.